The 8 T cell receptor beta chains listed next were all sequenced from one sample in a study of human T cells and chemical hapten exposure. TCRdb independently ran MiXCR on the RACE reads; one entry per CDR3 protein. The profile shows 150,000 to 200,000 distinct CDR3 sequences, about a fifth of them singletons. Documented time point: patch test 1, 2 weeks after DPC sensitization. Stated treatment: therapeutic diphenylcyclopropenone sensitization with weekly scalp DPC. The sample consisted of whole blood, taken in connection with sensitization to the hapten diphenylcyclopropenone (DPC). These receptors were taken from a woman in her forties or fifties with alopecia areata. Some clones in this sample may be carry-over from other donors' samples.

This clonotype was observed a handful of times. This chain joins TRBV21-1 and TRBJ2-1; the D call in the table, TRBD2, was not verified against the DNA. TRBV21-1 is tagged as a pseudogene. There are 14 residues in the CDR3. For the CDR3, the DNA is TGTGCCAGTATAGCGGGAGATTGCCACAATGAGCAGTTCTTC. Translation gives CASIAGDCHNEQFF.

This clonotype has ten or more counts. This chain connects TRBV20-1 to TRBJ1-5, with D possibly TRBD1 on 5 matching bases. Trimming shortened V by 1 base and J by 2 bases, and 6 bases separated the two germline ends. Germline V CDR1 and CDR2: DFQATT, SNEGSKA (reference sequence). This CDR3 contains 13 residues. As DNA, the CDR3 is TGCAGTGCTAGAGTAGGGGGCAATCAGCCCCAGCATTTT. As protein: CSARVGGNQPQHF.

Ten or more counts support this clonotype. The chain joins TRBV6-1 to TRBJ1-1; 8 bases are shared with TRBD1. Germline V gene lookup returns CDR1 MNHNS and CDR2 SASEGT. The CDR3 is made up of 12 amino acids. With 11 bases clipped from V and 3 bases from J, the junction kept 5 bases outside the gene matches. The chain's CDR3 is CASGQVYTEAFF. CDR3 sequence (DNA): TGTGCCTCGGGACAGGTCTACACTGAAGCTTTCTTT.

The V gene is TRBV6-2 or TRBV6-3, the J gene TRBJ2-3, with TRBD1 identical over 7 bases. CDR1 is MNHEY and CDR2 is SVGEGT in the germline V gene. V was clipped by 5 bases and J by 2 bases; unmatched bases: 4. There are 14 residues in the CDR3. The CDR3 nucleotides are TGTGCCAGCAGTGATACAGGGGTCACAGATACGCAGTATTTT. Translating gives CASSDTGVTDTQYF.

V gene TRBV12-3 or TRBV12-4 combines with J gene TRBJ2-5; tentative D call: TRBD2 (6 bases). This CDR3 has 16 residues. Trimming cost V 4 bases and J 2 bases, with 17 bases left between them. CDR3 sequence: CASSSSASPWQETQYF. Here the CDR3 DNA reads TGTGCCAGCAGTTCTAGCGCTTCACCGTGGCAAGAGACCCAGTACTTC.

This chain uses TRBV18 with TRBJ1-1; D remains unclear. Trimming took 1 base from V and 5 from J, leaving 17 bases between them. The germline CDR1 and CDR2 sequences are KGHSH and LQKENI. The CDR3 is 16 amino acids. Written as DNA, the CDR3 is TGTGCCAGCTCACCACGAGGGTATGACGGGAATACTGAAGCTTTCTTT. It encodes CASSPRGYDGNTEAFF.

Concerning this clonotype itself: The germline gene is not matched at one end of the junction; a read error may be the cause. This chain joins TRBV12-3 or TRBV12-4 and TRBJ1-5; 8 bases align to TRBD1. The CDR3 is made up of 15 amino acids. DNA for the CDR3: TGTGTCAGCAGTTTGCCCGGGACAGGTAATCAGCCCCAGCATTTT. It encodes CVSSLPGTGNQPQHF.

This clonotype turned up a few times. The chain carries TRBV7-6 and TRBJ2-3; D is perhaps TRBD2 (6 bases). The germline V gene has CDR1 SGHVS and CDR2 FNYEAQ. This CDR3 is built from 13 residues. V was cut by 6 bases and J by 2 bases, with 9 bases left in between. This CDR3 is CASSPGLTDTQYF. CDR3 nucleotides: TGTGCCAGCAGTCCGGGACTCACAGATACGCAGTATTTT.